The source of this T cell receptor beta chain is a study of blood T cell repertoires in COVID-19 (dated by TCRdb to about 2020). About the study as a whole: Samples from collaborators originated in the United States, Italy and Spain and spanned both the acute and convalescent phases of COVID-19. A freely available public database, intended as a resource for researchers studying the immune response to SARS-CoV-2, is where the repertoires were released. The material from the prospective study consisted of cDNA or gDNA derived from T cells, B-cell-depleted T cells, or PBMCs. Sample metadata almost always included a de-identified subject ID, COVID-19 status, age in years and sex. Samples came from the ongoing ImmuneRACE study (first 160 participants) plus 1,254 subjects from 6 global collaborators. The dataset comprised deeply sampled blood TCRbeta repertoires from subjects exposed to, actively infected with, or recovered from COVID-19. Where HLA class I and class II types were available, the types were taken from metadata supplied by the sample provider, not from assay-based typing. Paper-wide results and their limitations: Clinical and demographic metadata were provided uncurated, with the amount varying by source and participant.

The immunoSEQ Assay, a bias-controlled multiplex PCR, was used to amplify TCRbeta CDR3 regions from genomic DNA. As for the original processing: The number of nucleated cells in each sample was estimated by amplification of reference gene primers within the assay. Sequence reads were collapsed and filtered to measure the absolute abundance of every unique TCRbeta CDR3 rearrangement. Productive Simpson clonality was computed per sample as the square root of Simpson's diversity index over productive rearrangements. In TCRdb, the immuneACCESS table is reduced to in-frame sequences with V and J assigned. These tables do not hold every clone; where another copy was compared, an unresolved V gene accounts for under half, and the others remain unexplained. D and trimming come from the DNA, and the V and J calls and clone size come from that table. Counted in this sample were 150,000 to 200,000 clones; 81% of them appeared once. The top ten constitute roughly 10% of the sample.

Each collaborating institution followed its own protocols to collect whole blood in K2EDTA tubes. For TCRbeta analysis, collaborators shipped samples as frozen whole blood, isolated PBMCs, or DNA extracted from either of those sample types. Trimming costs V 7 bases and J 8 bases, and their ends lie 11 bases apart. Based on the germline V gene, the CDR1 and CDR2 sequences are ENHRY and SYGVKD. The CDR3 numbers 11 residues from cysteine through phenylalanine. Kept here is only the CDR3 DNA, which spans 33 bases and is read in frame from base 1. On this clone: Its antigen is not yet known. One base away there is no much larger clone; base qualities are not given.

This sequence originates from a human donor in a cohort sampled during active COVID-19. The rearrangement combines TRBV10-3 with TRBJ1-1, with a weak D call of TRBD1 (6 bases match). The source material was peripheral blood. The DNA is as follows: TGTGCCATCATGGGGGGGACAGAAGCTTTCTTT. Its protein reads: CAIMGGTEAFF.